This TCR beta chain was captured by sequencing in a study of vaccination and CD4 T cells after COVID-19 (dated by TCRdb to between 2020 and 2023). Notes on the research overall: SARS-CoV-2 positivity had been established in the convalescent patients by nasal swab PCR, and mild disease was recorded in roughly 9 of these patients and severe disease in one. Control cultures received a CEFX viral epitope pool as the positive control, an HIV-1 Nef peptide pool as the negative control, or no peptide. The convalescent cohort comprised six males and four females, including two Hispanic individuals, seven Caucasians, two Asians and one multiracial person. Post-vaccine blood samples were obtained a median of about 70 days after the second vaccine dose, with a range of about 13 to 241 days. In approximately eleven COVID-19 convalescent patients and a few infection-naive healthy vaccine recipients, the spike-specific CD4+ TCR repertoire before mRNA vaccination was compared with the repertoire after mRNA vaccination. Post-COVID blood samples from convalescent patients were collected a median of around 100 days after diagnosis, with a range of roughly 35 to 180 days. The cultures were stimulated with overlapping spike peptide pools from SARS-CoV-2 and from the common cold coronaviruses HCoV-NL63, HCoV-OC43 and HCoV-229E. Participants received two doses of either the Pfizer-BioNTech BNT162b2 vaccine (n=8) or the Moderna mRNA-1273 vaccine (n=2). Points the paper makes about the study in general: In convalescent patients, a median approximately 90% of post-vaccine SARS-CoV-2-reactive clones were detected only after vaccination, suggesting vaccine-specific priming. Although the median number of SARS-CoV-2-reactive clonotypes went up from roughly 20 after infection to some 37 after vaccination, the increase was not significant. Relatively few convalescent patients were included in the study, and early timepoints after natural infection were not analyzed. Of the vaccine-specific clones in convalescent patients, 304 of 307, or nearly all, reacted only to SARS-CoV-2 spike and did not cross-react with common cold coronaviruses.

With respect to this clonotype: Its target antigen remains unknown. Base quality data are lacking; no much larger clone is found one base away.

V and J lose 3 bases and 5 bases, and a span of 16 bases separates them. CDR1 and CDR2, per the germline V gene, are SGHAT and FQNNGV. The CDR3 numbers 15 residues from cysteine through phenylalanine. Solely the CDR3 DNA is kept, with 45 bases framed from the first base. Library method: PCR. TCR sequencing of DNA from cultured CD4+ T cells used the Oncomine TCR Beta short-read assay at the Johns Hopkins FTIC core. The QIAamp micro DNA kit was used to extract genomic DNA from the cultured CD4+ T cells. Oncomine TCR Beta libraries from cultured CD4+ T cells were pooled using unique dual indexes and sequenced on an Illumina iSeq 100. In the paper's pipeline: Non-productive sequences were filtered out, and CDR3s that did not start with C, did not end with F or W, or were shorter than 7 amino acids were discarded. The MANAFEST web application identified antigen-specific clonotypes by comparing peptide-stimulated wells against reference wells and other culture wells. For a clone to be called positive, the clone needed an FDR below 0.05, an odds ratio above 5, and a productive frequency above 0.1% in at least two of three replicate wells. Clonotypes that were significantly expanded in both SARS-CoV-2 spike wells and at least one common cold coronavirus spike condition were defined as cross-reactive. Similarity between CDR3 sequences was evaluated in R version 3.6.1 using Levenshtein distances (stringdist) and unrooted phylogenetic trees (ape). The public reads were reanalyzed by TCRdb: fastp trimming at Q25, MiXCR alignment, in-frame beta chains only. Rows with a matching CDR3 protein are joined into one entry that keeps the most common DNA and genes. TCRdb's processing, not the authors', yielded these V and J calls. The sample profile shows some 13,000 distinct CDR3 sequences; 25% to 35% of them were found once. Together, the top ten hold approximately 8% of the sample.

The treatment or condition label, as the study defines it: approximately nine-day PBMC culture with coronavirus spike peptide pools or control peptides (ViraFEST assay). To expand antigen-specific T cells with peptide pools and then pick out the expanded clonotypes through TCR sequencing, the study relied on the ViraFEST assay. The convalescent patients' positive SARS-CoV-2 PCR tests were from March to December 2020, which was before the Alpha, Beta and Delta variants emerged in the United States. PBMCs were cultured at 1.5 million to 2.5 million per well in IMDM supplemented with approximately 4.7% human AB serum and around 10 IU/ml IL-2, with roughly 9.5 ug/ml peptide pools added. On days 3 and 7, half of the culture medium was replaced with fresh IL-2-containing medium. After less than twelve days of culture, CD4+ T cells were isolated by negative selection with the EasySep CD4+ T cell isolation kit. Ficoll-Paque Plus gradient centrifugation was used to isolate PBMCs from whole blood, and the isolated PBMCs were then either used fresh or cryopreserved at -140C. Culture conditions were generally each tested in triplicate wells.

The sequence links TRBV11-2 to TRBJ2-5; the D gene may be TRBD1 or TRBD2, since each aligns over 5 bases. This receptor was identified in a human donor who had recovered from COVID-19. The sequencing input was CD4+ T cells from blood, cultured in vitro. The CDR3 protein: CASSLGPLGEETQYF. The DNA sequence is as follows: TGTGCCAGCAGCTTGGGACCTTTAGGGGAGGAGACCCAGTACTTC.